This T cell receptor beta chain was sequenced for a study of post-analysis software for immune sequencing data. As for the study in general: Recorded disease courses covered relapsing-remitting, secondary progressive and progressive-relapsing multiple sclerosis. Some patients had no subtype annotation. Study findings and constraints: Patients used about 5 TRBV segments, including TRBV5-6, TRBV5-1 and TRBV20-1, more often than controls. Normalized Chao1 diversity was significantly lower in multiple sclerosis patients than in controls. Samples from a shared batch, those prepared together, strongly co-clustered by F measure.

A remark on this clonotype: Its target is unknown.

The CDR3 runs 13 residues. From germline, CDR1 is MNHNS and CDR2 SASEGT. V shed 8 bases and J shed 3 bases, with 13 bases lying between them. Every TCR beta cDNA library bore unique molecular identifiers. Between about 0.85 and 11 million T cells gave rise to about 450,000 cDNA molecules. Each CDR3 protein is one row after TCRdb ran MiXCR on the PCR reads. Of 400,000 to 500,000 distinct CDR3 sequences listed, 39% are singletons. Material for sequencing was blood. The V call is TRBV6-1, the J call TRBJ1-1; D uncertain. This clonotype was sampled from a girl aged 2 to 10 with multiple sclerosis. CDR3: CASGRVADTEAFF. DNA for the CDR3: TGTGCCAGCGGACGGGTGGCGGACACTGAAGCTTTCTTT.